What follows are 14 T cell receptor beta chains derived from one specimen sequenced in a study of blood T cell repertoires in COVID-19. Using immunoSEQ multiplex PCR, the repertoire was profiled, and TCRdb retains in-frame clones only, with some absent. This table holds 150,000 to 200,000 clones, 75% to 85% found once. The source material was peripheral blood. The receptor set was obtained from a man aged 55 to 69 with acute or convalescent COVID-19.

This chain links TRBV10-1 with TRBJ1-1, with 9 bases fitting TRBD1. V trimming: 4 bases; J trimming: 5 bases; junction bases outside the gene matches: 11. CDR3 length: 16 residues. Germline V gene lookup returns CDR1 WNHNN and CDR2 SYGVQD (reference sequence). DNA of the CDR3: TGCGCCAGCAGTGTCCCGGGACAGGGAGAGGTGACTGAAGCTTTCTTT. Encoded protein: CASSVPGQGEVTEAFF.

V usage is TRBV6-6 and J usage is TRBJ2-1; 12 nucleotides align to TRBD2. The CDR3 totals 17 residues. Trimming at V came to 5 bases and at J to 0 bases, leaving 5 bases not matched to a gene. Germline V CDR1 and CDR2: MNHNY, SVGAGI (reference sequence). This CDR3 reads CASSLQTSGSSYNEQFF. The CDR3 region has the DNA TGTGCCAGCAGTCTCCAGACTAGCGGGAGCTCCTACAATGAGCAGTTCTTC.

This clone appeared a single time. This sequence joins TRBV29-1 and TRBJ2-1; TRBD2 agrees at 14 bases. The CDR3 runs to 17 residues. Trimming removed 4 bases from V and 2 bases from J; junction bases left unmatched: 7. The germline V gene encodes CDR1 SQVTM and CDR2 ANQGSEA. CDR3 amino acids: CSVVGLAGGLPYNEQFF. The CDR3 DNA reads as TGCAGCGTTGTTGGACTAGCGGGAGGACTGCCCTACAATGAGCAGTTCTTC.

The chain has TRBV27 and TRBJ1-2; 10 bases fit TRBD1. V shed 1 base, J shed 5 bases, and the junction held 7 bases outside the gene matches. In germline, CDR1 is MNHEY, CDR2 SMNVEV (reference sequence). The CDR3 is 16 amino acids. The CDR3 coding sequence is TGTGCCAGCAGTTTATTTCCGGGACAGGGGCCTTATGGCTACACCTTC. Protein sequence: CASSLFPGQGPYGYTF.

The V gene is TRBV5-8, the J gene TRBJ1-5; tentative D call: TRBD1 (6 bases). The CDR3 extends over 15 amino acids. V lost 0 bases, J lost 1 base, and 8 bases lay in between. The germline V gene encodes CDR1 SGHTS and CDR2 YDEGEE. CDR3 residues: CASSLGQESNQPQHF. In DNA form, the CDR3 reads TGTGCCAGCAGCTTGGGACAGGAAAGCAATCAGCCCCAGCATTTT. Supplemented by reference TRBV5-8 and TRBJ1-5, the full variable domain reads EAGVTQSPTHLIKTRGQQATLRCSPISGHTSVYWYQQALGLGLQFLLWYDEGEERNRGNFPPRFSGRQFPNYSSELNVNALELEDSALYLCASSLGQESNQPQHFGDGTRLSIL.

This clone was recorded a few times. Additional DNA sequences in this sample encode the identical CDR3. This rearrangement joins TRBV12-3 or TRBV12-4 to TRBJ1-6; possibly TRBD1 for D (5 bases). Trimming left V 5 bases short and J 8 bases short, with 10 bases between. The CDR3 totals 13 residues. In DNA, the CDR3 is TGTGCCAGCAGTCTTCAGGGCGATTCACCCCTCCACTTT. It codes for CASSLQGDSPLHF.

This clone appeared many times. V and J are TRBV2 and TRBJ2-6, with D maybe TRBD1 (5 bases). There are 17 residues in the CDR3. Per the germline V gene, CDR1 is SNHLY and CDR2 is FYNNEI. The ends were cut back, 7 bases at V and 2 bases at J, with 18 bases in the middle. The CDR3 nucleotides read TGTGCCAGCACCGACTTTGACAGCTATCCTGGGGCCAACGTCCTGACTTTC. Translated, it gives CASTDFDSYPGANVLTF.

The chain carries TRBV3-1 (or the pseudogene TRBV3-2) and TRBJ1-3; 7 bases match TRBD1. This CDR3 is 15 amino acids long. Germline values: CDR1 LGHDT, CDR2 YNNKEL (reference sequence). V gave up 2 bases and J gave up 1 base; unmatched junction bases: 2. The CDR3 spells CASSQLTGSGNTIYF. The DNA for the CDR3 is TGTGCCAGCAGCCAACTGACAGGGTCTGGAAACACCATATATTTT.

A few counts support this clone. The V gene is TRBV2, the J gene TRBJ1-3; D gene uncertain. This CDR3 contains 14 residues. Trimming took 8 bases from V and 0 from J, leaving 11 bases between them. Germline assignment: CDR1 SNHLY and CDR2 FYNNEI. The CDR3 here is CASRELRSGNTIYF. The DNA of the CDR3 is TGTGCCAGCCGAGAGCTACGCTCTGGAAACACCATATATTTT. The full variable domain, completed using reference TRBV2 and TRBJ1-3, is EPEVTQTPSHQVTQMGQEVILRCVPISNHLYFYWYRQILGQKVEFLVSFYNNEISEKSEIFDDQFSVERPDGSNFTLKIRSTKLEDSAMYFCASRELRSGNTIYFGEGSWLTVV.

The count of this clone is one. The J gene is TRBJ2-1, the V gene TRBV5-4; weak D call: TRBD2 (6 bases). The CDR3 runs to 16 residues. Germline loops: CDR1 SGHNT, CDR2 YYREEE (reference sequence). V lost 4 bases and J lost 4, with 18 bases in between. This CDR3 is CASSRTEASGYNEQFF. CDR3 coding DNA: TGTGCCAGCAGCCGTACAGAGGCCAGCGGGTACAATGAGCAGTTCTTC. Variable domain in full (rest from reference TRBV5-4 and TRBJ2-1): ETGVTQSPTHLIKTRGQQVTLRCSSQSGHNTVSWYQQALGQGPQFIFQYYREEENGRGNFPPRFSGLQFPNYSSELNVNALELDDSALYLCASSRTEASGYNEQFFGPGTRLTVL.

The CDR3: CASSVGGRAGNIQYF. The CDR3 DNA reads TGTGCCAGCAGTGTCGGCGGGAGGGCCGGAAACATTCAGTACTTC. The chain uses TRBV2 and TRBJ2-4; 9 bases align to TRBD2. The CDR3 runs 15 residues. From germline, CDR1 is SNHLY and CDR2 FYNNEI. V lost 4 bases, J lost 6 bases, and 7 bases stayed unmatched.

In DNA form, the CDR3 reads TGTGCCAGCAGCCAAGATTTTTCCGGGACTAGCGGGATAAATGAGCAGTTCTTC. This gives the protein CASSQDFSGTSGINEQFF. The rearrangement uses TRBV14 and TRBJ2-1; 13 positions agree with TRBD2. The CDR3 totals 18 residues. Germline CDR1 and CDR2: SGHDN and FVKESK. The ends lost 0 bases at V and 7 bases at J; junction bases unmatched: 9. Full variable domain (rest looked up from reference TRBV14 and TRBJ2-1): EAGVTQFPSHSVIEKGQTVTLRCDPISGHDNLYWYRRVMGKEIKFLLHFVKESKQDESGMPNNRFLAERTGGTYSTLKVQPAELEDSGVYFCASSQDFSGTSGINEQFFGPGTRLTVL.

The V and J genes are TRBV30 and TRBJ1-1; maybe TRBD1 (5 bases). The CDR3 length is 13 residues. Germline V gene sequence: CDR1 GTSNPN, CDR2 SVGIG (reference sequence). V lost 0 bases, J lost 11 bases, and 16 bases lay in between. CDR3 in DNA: TGTGCCTGGAGTGTGGGGGAGGGGTTGCGGGCTTTCTTT. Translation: CAWSVGEGLRAFF.

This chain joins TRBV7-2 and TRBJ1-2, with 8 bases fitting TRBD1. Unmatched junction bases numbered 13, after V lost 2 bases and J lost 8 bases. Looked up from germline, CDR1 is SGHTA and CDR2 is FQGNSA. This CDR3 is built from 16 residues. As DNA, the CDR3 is TGTGCCAGCAGCTTACGGTTGGCAGGGGGCAAAGGGGGCTACACCTTC. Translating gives CASSLRLAGGKGGYTF.